This T cell receptor beta chain was recorded in a study of T cell changes during pregnancy in multiple sclerosis. TCRdb keeps only in-frame clones here, not all; method: immunoSEQ multiplex PCR. Of some 42,000 clones detected, roughly nine tenths appear once; the ten largest clones hold 0.75% to 1%. Germline CDR1 is LGHNA and CDR2 is YSLEER. The CDR3 length is 16 residues. Deletions cut 1 base from V and 3 bases from J, with 13 bases between. This clone showed up just a few times. The J gene is TRBJ2-1, the V gene TRBV4-3; a possible D gene is TRBD2 (6 bases). Sequencing used CD4+ T cells from peripheral blood mononuclear cells, obtained after pregnancy. The clonotype comes from a female donor with multiple sclerosis, enrolled in a pregnancy study. The CDR3 protein is CASSQARGWNYNEQFF. The CDR3 region has the DNA TGCGCCAGCAGCCAAGCCCGGGGGTGGAACTACAATGAGCAGTTCTTC.